Shown below are 21 T cell receptor beta chains from a single sample sequenced in a study of OX40 agonist ivuxolimab in advanced cancers. The table came from immunoSEQ multiplex PCR; TCRdb's copy has only in-frame clones and leaves some out. Among 75,000 to 100,000 clones listed, around nine tenths were seen once. Material: CD4+ or CD8+ T cells sorted from blood, obtained in a trial of the OX40 agonist ivuxolimab. Receptors were obtained from an adult with an advanced solid tumor such as melanoma, head and neck, liver or kidney cancer.

The V call is TRBV11-3, the J call TRBJ2-1; 11 nucleotides align to TRBD2. V lost 4 bases and J lost 9; bases outside the gene matches: 17. CDR3 length equals 18 residues. Germline CDR1 SGHNT, CDR2 YENEEA. The CDR3 DNA sequence: TGTGCCAGCAGCTCCCGAGATTTGGGTAGCGGGAGGGAAGGTGAGCAGTTCTTC. Translation: CASSSRDLGSGREGEQFF.

This chain connects TRBV11-1 to TRBJ2-7; D unclear. The CDR3 is 11 residues long. V was pared by 2 bases and J by 5 bases, with 4 bases between. The germline V gene has CDR1 SGHAT and CDR2 FQDESV (reference sequence). CDR3 in DNA: TGTGCCAGCAGCTTACACAACGAGCAGTACTTC. It specifies CASSLHNEQYF.

The chain joins TRBV7-3 to TRBJ1-1; the D is unclear. Germline values: CDR1 SGHTA, CDR2 FQGTGA. The V and J ends lost 4 bases and 7 bases respectively, with 13 bases between them. The CDR3 contains 13 residues. The CDR3 here is CASSSQRMLEAFF. In DNA form, the CDR3 reads TGTGCCAGCAGCTCTCAACGTATGCTTGAAGCTTTCTTT.

The CDR3 here is CATIAGDQETQYF. CDR3 sequence (DNA): TGTGCGACGATAGCGGGAGACCAAGAGACCCAGTACTTC. This rearrangement joins TRBV18 to TRBJ2-5; 9 bases agree with TRBD2. This CDR3 is built from 13 residues. CDR1 and CDR2 (germline): KGHSH, LQKENI.

The V call is TRBV9, the J call TRBJ1-1, with D uncertain. Germline V lookup: CDR1 SGDLS, CDR2 YYNGEE. Trimming removed 3 bases at V and 4 bases at J, with 16 bases between. The CDR3 has 15 amino acids. The CDR3 DNA follows: TGTGCCAGCAGCGCTGGACCCTTTGAAGGCACTGAAGCTTTCTTT. The encoded protein is CASSAGPFEGTEAFF.

V is TRBV7-6 and J is TRBJ2-7, with TRBD1 matching over 11 bases. The CDR3 covers 17 residues. V trimming: 2 bases; J trimming: 5 bases; junction bases outside the gene matches: 11. In germline, CDR1 is SGHVS, CDR2 FNYEAQ. The CDR3 is CASSLRTSGQGADEQYF. The CDR3 nucleotides read TGTGCCAGCAGCTTAAGGACCAGCGGACAGGGGGCCGACGAGCAGTACTTC.

The chain has TRBV19 and TRBJ2-6, with D possibly being TRBD2 (7 bases). The CDR3 has 17 residues. The V and J ends lost 0 bases and 0 bases respectively, with 9 bases between them. Germline lookup yields CDR1 LNHDA and CDR2 SQIVND (reference sequence). The CDR3 nucleotides read TGTGCCAGTAGTATAGAAGGGGGGGCCTCTGGGGCCAACGTCCTGACTTTC. This encodes CASSIEGGASGANVLTF. Using reference TRBV19 and TRBJ2-6 for the parts outside the CDR3, the full variable domain is DGGITQSPKYLFRKEGQNVTLSCEQNLNHDAMYWYRQDPGQGLRLIYYSQIVNDFQKGDIAEGYSVSREKKESFPLTVTSAQKNPTAFYLCASSIEGGASGANVLTFGAGSRLTVL.

This chain joins TRBV27 and TRBJ2-2; 8 bases match TRBD1. The V gene end was trimmed by 3 bases and the J gene end by 6 bases; junction bases not matched to a gene: 6. Germline V gives CDR1 MNHEY, CDR2 SMNVEV (reference sequence). The CDR3 is 15 amino acids. The CDR3 protein is CASSLAGGVSGELFF. The CDR3, as DNA: TGTGCCAGCAGTTTGGCAGGGGGCGTTTCCGGGGAGCTGTTTTTT.

This chain uses TRBV2 with TRBJ2-7; 8 nucleotides line up with TRBD1. With 6 bases clipped from V and 1 base from J, the junction kept 5 bases outside the gene matches. The CDR3 consists of 14 residues. Germline CDR1 SNHLY, CDR2 FYNNEI. The CDR3, as DNA: TGTGCCAGCAGGGCGGACAGGGCTTCCTACGAGCAGTACTTC. It codes for CASRADRASYEQYF.

This clone was observed a single time. This chain joins TRBV6-6 and TRBJ2-1, with TRBD2 matching 10 bases. CDR1 and CDR2 from the germline V gene are MNHNY and SVGAGI (reference sequence). With V trimmed by 5 bases and J by 5 bases, 6 bases remained unmatched. The CDR3 is made up of 15 amino acids. Here the CDR3 DNA reads TGTGCCAGCAGTAAGGGGACTAGCGCGAACAATGAGCAGTTCTTC. Protein product: CASSKGTSANNEQFF.

This chain uses TRBV2 with TRBJ2-7; D gene ambiguous. Germline values: CDR1 SNHLY, CDR2 FYNNEI. V lost 2 bases and J 9 bases, leaving 17 bases between the germline ends. The CDR3 runs 14 residues. CDR3 sequence: CASSERVNGGRQYF. CDR3 nucleotides: TGTGCCAGCAGTGAACGGGTTAATGGTGGAAGGCAGTACTTC. The entire variable domain, with the rest obtained from reference TRBV2 and TRBJ2-7, is as follows: EPEVTQTPSHQVTQMGQEVILRCVPISNHLYFYWYRQILGQKVEFLVSFYNNEISEKSEIFDDQFSVERPDGSNFTLKIRSTKLEDSAMYFCASSERVNGGRQYFGPGTRLTVT.

The gene calls are TRBV6-6 and TRBJ2-2, with no clear D. Looked up from germline, CDR1 is MNHNY and CDR2 is SVGAGI (reference sequence). Trimming removed 4 bases from V and 6 bases from J, with 3 bases in between. The CDR3 contains 11 residues. CDR3 amino acids: CASSSPGELFF. The CDR3 DNA follows: TGTGCCAGCAGTTCACCCGGGGAGCTGTTTTTT.

The chain has TRBV28 and TRBJ2-1; possible D gene TRBD2, 7 bases. This CDR3 is built from 16 residues. Trimming removed 3 bases at V and 7 bases at J, with 19 bases between. Looked up from germline, CDR1 is MDHEN and CDR2 is SYDVKM. The CDR3 spells CASSFGGARLGNEQFF. CDR3 coding DNA: TGTGCCAGCAGTTTTGGGGGGGCCCGTTTAGGGAATGAGCAGTTCTTC.

V is TRBV10-3 and J is TRBJ1-1; D possibly corresponds to TRBD1 (5 bases). There are 14 residues in the CDR3. V was trimmed by 4 bases and J by 2 bases, leaving 11 bases between them. From germline, CDR1 is ENHRY and CDR2 SYGVKD. The CDR3 here is CAISVSGGNTEAFF. In nucleotides, the CDR3 is TGTGCCATCAGTGTATCCGGGGGTAACACTGAAGCTTTCTTT.

This clone was observed once. The chain is built from TRBV30 and TRBJ1-4; no firm D call. V dropped 0 bases and J dropped 0 bases, with 8 bases sitting between them. This CDR3 has 15 residues. Germline V gene data show CDR1 as GTSNPN and CDR2 as SVGIG (reference sequence). The CDR3 nucleotides are TGTGCCTGGAGTGTAGAACTTGCAACTAATGAAAAACTGTTTTTT. Amino acid sequence: CAWSVELATNEKLFF. Full variable domain (rest looked up from reference TRBV30 and TRBJ1-4): SQTIHQWPATLVQPVGSPLSLECTVEGTSNPNLYWYRQAAGRGLQLLFYSVGIGQISSEVPQNLSASRPQDRQFILSSKKLLLSDSGFYLCAWSVELATNEKLFFGSGTQLSVL.

The gene calls are TRBV11-3 and TRBJ1-1; 7 nucleotides agree with TRBD1. This CDR3 has 15 amino acids. J lost 0 bases, V lost 3 bases, and 4 bases had no gene match. The germline CDR1 and CDR2 sequences are SGHNT and YENEEA. Here the CDR3 reads CASSFRQGLNTEAFF. Here the CDR3 DNA reads TGTGCCAGCAGCTTTAGACAGGGCCTGAACACTGAAGCTTTCTTT.

The chain couples TRBV5-1 to TRBJ2-2, with TRBD2 matching over 7 bases. The junction had 7 bases not matched to a gene; V was cut back by 0 bases and J by 5 bases. Germline V gene lookup returns CDR1 SGHRS and CDR2 YFSETQ. The CDR3 runs 16 residues. CDR3 protein: CASSLVSGGSTGELFF. As DNA, the CDR3 is TGCGCCAGCAGCTTGGTTTCGGGGGGTTCAACCGGGGAGCTGTTTTTT.

This chain joins TRBV7-9 and TRBJ2-2; D is possibly TRBD2 (5 bases). The CDR3 runs 14 residues. The V gene's germline CDR1 is SEHNR and CDR2 FQNEAQ (reference sequence). The V gene lost 3 bases and the J gene lost 5 bases, with 10 bases spanning the gap. The CDR3 sequence: CASSFLARTGELFF. The CDR3, as DNA: TGTGCCAGCAGCTTCCTAGCTAGGACCGGGGAGCTGTTTTTT.

The chain uses TRBV7-3 and TRBJ1-3; maybe TRBD1 (5 bases). V lost 4 bases and J lost 2, with 24 bases in between. Germline assignment: CDR1 SGHTA and CDR2 FQGTGA. This CDR3 is 19 amino acids long. CDR3 in DNA: TGTGCCAGCAGCTCAATATTGGAGGGGCAAAGCTTCCCTGGAAACACCATATATTTT. Its protein product is CASSSILEGQSFPGNTIYF.

V is TRBV5-1 and J is TRBJ1-3, with 7 bases fitting TRBD1. Germline assignment: CDR1 SGHRS and CDR2 YFSETQ. This CDR3 is built from 16 residues. V gave up 4 bases and J gave up 2 bases; unmatched junction bases: 9. CDR3 nucleotides: TGCGCCAGCAGCGAACTTACAGGGGTCCCTGGAAACACCATATATTTT. It yields the protein CASSELTGVPGNTIYF.

The chain has TRBV11-3 and TRBJ1-1, with 8 bases aligning to TRBD1. V dropped 5 bases and J dropped 1; count of bases not matched to a gene: 3. The CDR3 contains 14 residues. CDR1 is SGHNT, CDR2 YENEEA, per germline. CDR3 DNA sequence: TGTGCCAGCAGCGCGGGACAGGCGAACACTGAAGCTTTCTTT. Residues: CASSAGQANTEAFF.